This TCR beta chain was observed in a study of T-cell memory formation after mild COVID-19. Study-level information: TCR clusters showed largely donor specificity.

Each CDR3 protein gets one entry after TCRdb re-called the 5' RACE reads with MiXCR. The data show roughly 580,000 distinct CDR3 sequences, roughly 18% seen once. Study-wide points: Memory from before infection featured some responding clones, which suggests cross-reactive memory joined. There was a balanced CD4/CD8 profile in clones contracting day 15 to 85, and later expanders leaned CD4+.

Trimming took off 6 bases at V and 1 base at J, with 22 bases between the two ends. The CDR3 runs 18 residues. The germline CDR1 and CDR2 sequences are MNHEY and SVGAGI. Points on this clonotype: Its antigen is not known.

The J gene is TRBJ2-1, the V gene TRBV6-5; no clear D. The sample was PBMCs or a T cell subset sorted from them (not recorded which). The sequence was obtained from an adult woman who had mild COVID-19 (a few samples of this study predate the infection). Cell type and time point are not known. The CDR3 region is CASSYVSYGVYSYNEQFF. DNA for the CDR3: TGTGCCAGCAGCTATGTATCGTATGGGGTCTATTCCTACAATGAGCAGTTCTTC.